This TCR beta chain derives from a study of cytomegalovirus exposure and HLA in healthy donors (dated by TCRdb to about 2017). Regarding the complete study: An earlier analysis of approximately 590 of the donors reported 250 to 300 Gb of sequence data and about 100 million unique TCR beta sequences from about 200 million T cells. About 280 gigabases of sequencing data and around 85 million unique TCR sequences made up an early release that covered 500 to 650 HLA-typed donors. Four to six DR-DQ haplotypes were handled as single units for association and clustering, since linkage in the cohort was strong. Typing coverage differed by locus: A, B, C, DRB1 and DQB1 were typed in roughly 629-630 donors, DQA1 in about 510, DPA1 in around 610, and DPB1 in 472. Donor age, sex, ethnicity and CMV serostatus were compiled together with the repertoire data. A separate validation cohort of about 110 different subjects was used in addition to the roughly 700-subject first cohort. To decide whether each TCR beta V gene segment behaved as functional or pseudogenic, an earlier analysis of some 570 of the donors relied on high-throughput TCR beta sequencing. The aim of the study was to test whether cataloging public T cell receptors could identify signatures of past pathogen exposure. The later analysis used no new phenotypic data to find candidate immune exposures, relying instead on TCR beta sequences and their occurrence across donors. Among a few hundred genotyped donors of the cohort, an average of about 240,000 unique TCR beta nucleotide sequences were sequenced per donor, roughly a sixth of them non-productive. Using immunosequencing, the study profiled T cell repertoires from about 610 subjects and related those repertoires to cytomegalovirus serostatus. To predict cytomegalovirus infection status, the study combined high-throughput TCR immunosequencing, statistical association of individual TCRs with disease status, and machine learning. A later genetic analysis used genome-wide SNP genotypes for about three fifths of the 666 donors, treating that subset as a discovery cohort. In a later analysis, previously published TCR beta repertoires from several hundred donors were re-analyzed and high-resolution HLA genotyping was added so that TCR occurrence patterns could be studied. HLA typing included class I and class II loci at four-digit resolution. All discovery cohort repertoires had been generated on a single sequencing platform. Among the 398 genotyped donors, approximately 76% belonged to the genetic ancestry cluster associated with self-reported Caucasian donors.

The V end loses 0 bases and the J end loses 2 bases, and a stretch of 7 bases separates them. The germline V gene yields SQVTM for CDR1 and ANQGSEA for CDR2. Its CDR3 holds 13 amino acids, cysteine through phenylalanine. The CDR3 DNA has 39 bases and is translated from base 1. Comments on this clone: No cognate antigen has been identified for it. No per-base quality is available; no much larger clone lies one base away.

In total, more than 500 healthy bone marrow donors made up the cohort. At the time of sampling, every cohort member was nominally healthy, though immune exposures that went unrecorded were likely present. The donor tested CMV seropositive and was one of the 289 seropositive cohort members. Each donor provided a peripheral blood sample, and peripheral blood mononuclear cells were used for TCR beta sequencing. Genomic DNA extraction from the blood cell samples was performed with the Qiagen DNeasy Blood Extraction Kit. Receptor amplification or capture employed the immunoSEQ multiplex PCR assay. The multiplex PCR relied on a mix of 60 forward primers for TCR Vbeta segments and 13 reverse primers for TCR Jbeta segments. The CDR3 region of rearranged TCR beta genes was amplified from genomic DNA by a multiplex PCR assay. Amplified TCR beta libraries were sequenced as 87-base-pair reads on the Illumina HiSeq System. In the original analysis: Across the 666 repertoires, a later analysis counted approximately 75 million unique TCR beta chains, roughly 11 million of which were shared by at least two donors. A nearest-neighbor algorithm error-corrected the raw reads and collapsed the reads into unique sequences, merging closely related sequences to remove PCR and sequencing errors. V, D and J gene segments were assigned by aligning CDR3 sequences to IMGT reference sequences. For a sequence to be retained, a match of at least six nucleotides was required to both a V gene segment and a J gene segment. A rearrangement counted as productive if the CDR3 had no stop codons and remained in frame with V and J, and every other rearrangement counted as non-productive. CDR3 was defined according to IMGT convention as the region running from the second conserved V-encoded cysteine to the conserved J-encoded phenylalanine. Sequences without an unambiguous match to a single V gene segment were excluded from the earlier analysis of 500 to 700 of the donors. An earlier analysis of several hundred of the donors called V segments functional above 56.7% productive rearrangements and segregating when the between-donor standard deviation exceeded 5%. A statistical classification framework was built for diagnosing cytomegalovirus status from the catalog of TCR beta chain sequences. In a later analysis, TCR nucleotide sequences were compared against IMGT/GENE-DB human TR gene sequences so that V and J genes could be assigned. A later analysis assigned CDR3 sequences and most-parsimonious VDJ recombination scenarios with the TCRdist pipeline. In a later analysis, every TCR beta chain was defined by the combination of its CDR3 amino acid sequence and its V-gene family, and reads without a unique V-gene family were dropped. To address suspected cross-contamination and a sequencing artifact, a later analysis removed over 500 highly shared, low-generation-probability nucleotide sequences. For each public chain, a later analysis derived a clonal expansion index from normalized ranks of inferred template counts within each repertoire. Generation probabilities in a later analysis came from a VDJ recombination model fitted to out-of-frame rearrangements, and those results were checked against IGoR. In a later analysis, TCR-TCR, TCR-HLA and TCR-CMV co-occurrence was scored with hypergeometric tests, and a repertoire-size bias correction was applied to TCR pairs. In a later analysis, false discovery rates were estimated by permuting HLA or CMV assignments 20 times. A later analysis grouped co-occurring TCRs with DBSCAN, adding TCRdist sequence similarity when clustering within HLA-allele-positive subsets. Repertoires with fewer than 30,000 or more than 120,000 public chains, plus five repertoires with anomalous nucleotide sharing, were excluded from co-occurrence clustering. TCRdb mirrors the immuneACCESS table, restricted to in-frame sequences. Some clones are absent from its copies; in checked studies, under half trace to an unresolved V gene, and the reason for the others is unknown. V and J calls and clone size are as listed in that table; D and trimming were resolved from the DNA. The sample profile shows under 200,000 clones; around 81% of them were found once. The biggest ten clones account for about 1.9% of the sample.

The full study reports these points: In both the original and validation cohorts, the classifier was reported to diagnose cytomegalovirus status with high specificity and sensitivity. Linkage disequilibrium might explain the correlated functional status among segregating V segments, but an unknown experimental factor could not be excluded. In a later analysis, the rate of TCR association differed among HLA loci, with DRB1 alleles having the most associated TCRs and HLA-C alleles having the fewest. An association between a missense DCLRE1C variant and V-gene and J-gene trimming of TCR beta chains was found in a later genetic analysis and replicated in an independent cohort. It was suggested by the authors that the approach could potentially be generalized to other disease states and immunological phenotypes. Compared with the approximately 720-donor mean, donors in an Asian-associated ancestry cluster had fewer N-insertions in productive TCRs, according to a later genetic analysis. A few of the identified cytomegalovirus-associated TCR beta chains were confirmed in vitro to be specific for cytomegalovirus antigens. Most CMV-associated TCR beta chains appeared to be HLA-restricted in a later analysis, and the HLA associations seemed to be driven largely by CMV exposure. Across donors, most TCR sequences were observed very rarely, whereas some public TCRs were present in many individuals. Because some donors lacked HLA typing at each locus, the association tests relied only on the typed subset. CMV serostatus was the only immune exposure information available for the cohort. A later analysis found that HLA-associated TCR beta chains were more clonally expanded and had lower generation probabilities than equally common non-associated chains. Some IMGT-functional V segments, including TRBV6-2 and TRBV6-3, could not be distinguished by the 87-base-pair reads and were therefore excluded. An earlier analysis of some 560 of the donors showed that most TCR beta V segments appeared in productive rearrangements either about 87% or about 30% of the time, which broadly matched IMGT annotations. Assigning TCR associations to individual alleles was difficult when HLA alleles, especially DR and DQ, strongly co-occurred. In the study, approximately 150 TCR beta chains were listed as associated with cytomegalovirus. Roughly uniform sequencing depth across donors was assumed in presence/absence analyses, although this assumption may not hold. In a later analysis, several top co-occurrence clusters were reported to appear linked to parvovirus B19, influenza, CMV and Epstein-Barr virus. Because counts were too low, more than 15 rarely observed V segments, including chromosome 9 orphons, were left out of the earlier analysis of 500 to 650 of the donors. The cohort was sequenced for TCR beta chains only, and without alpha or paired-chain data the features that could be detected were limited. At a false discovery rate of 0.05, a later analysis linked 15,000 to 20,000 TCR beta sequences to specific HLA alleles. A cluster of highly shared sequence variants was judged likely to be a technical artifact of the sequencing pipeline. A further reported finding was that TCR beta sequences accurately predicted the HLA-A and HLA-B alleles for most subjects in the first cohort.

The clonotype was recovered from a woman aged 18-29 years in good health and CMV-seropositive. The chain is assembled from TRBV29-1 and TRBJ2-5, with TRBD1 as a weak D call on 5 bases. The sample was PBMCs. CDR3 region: CSVEETAQETQYF. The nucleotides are TGCAGCGTTGAAGAGACAGCTCAAGAGACCCAGTACTTC.